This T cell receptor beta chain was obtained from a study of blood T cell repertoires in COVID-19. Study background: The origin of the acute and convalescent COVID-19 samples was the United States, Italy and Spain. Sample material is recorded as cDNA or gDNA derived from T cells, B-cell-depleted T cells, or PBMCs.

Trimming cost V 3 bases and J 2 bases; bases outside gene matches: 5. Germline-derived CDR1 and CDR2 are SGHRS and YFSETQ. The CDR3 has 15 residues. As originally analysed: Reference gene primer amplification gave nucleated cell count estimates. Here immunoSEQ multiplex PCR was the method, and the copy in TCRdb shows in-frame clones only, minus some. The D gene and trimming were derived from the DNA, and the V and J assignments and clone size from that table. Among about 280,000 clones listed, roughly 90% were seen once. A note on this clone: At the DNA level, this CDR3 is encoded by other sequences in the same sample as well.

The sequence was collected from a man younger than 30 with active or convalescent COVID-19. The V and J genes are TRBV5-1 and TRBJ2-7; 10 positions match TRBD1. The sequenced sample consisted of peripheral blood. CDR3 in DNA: TGCGCCAGCAGCTCCCCGGGACAGGGGACCTACGAGCAGTACTTC. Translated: CASSSPGQGTYEQYF.